This T cell receptor (beta chain) was documented in a study of T-cell memory formation after mild COVID-19. Study background: Largely, the TCR clusters proved donor specific. Study findings and constraints: Specificity for SARS-CoV-2 was not confirmed among the second-wave clones peaking on day 37.

The germline V gene encodes CDR1 DFQATT and CDR2 SNEGSKA (reference sequence). V lost 4 bases, J lost 3 bases, and 14 bases stayed unmatched. This CDR3 contains 18 residues. TCRdb redid the calling of the 5' RACE reads with MiXCR, one entry per CDR3 protein. Of 35,000 to 45,000 distinct CDR3 sequences listed, less than 8% are singletons. This clonotype was observed at least ten times. Its matching antigen is unknown. Material for sequencing was PBMCs or a T cell subset sorted from them (not recorded which). The chain carries TRBV20-1 and TRBJ2-3; 12 nucleotides line up with TRBD2. The receptor was isolated from an adult who had mild COVID-19 (a few samples of this study predate the infection). Cell type and time point are not known. CDR3 nucleotide sequence: TGCAGTGCTACACCTATCACCCTAGCGGGAGGGCCGACAGATACGCAGTATTTT. As protein: CSATPITLAGGPTDTQYF.